This T cell receptor (beta chain) was retrieved from a study of T cell responses to AZD1222 COVID-19 vaccine (dated by TCRdb to about 2021). General notes on the study: AZD1222 recipients with second doses at about 4 weeks or about 12 weeks were pooled, because spike-specific TCR depth and breadth did not differ between schedules. Enrollment into the trials was organized by age into subgroups of 18-55, 56-69 and 70-plus years, and those subgroups contained roughly 140, 27 and 60 TCR-sequenced participants, respectively. TCR sequencing was performed for fewer than 250 trial participants, of whom about 200 were given two doses of AZD1222 and some 26 were given two doses of MenACWY control vaccine. Broad study findings and their caveats: The 56-69-year group was small, and its depth increase did not reach significance, likely because of low power. Participants were mostly white British, with more females than males. The authors suggested clonal diversity may have been underestimated. Epitopes outside the regions mutated in the B.1.351 and B.1.1.7 variants were reportedly recognized by nearly half of the unique spike-specific TCRs. CD4 TCRs associated with the vaccine covered the entire spike protein, and the dominant responses were in regions 160-218 and 743-854. Because no samples from the day 14 peak response were available, repertoires could be characterized only after the peak T cell response. Conclusions about previously exposed vaccinees are limited because only six or seven AZD1222 recipients were SARS-CoV-2 seropositive at baseline. After two AZD1222 doses, spike-specific TCR breadth and depth were significantly higher than at day 0 and than in MenACWY recipients.

The CDR3 regions of human TCRbeta chains were analyzed by immunosequencing. As for how the authors treated the data: TCRs in the repertoires were matched against a reference library of SARS-CoV-2-specific TCRs that had been generated with the MIRA antigen-specificity platform. Breadth was defined as the fraction of unique TCRs that were SARS-CoV-2-associated, and depth was defined as the fraction of total T cells that were SARS-CoV-2-associated. Using the MIRA data, each spike-specific TCR was mapped to the spike region that the TCR reacts to and placed in a CD4 or CD8 class. Log10-transformed breadth and depth values were compared by one-way ANOVA with Sidak's multiple comparisons tests. TCRdb's version of the immuneACCESS table is confined to in-frame rearrangements and falls short of the full clone set. An unresolved V gene accounts for under half of the shortfall where checked; the remainder is of unknown origin. The V and J calls and clone size come from that table; D and trimming were worked out from the DNA. The table for this sample lists some 120,000 clones; roughly 89% of them were counted only once. Jointly, the top ten make up about 12% of the sample.

V has 1 base trimmed and J has 4 bases trimmed; junction bases matching no gene number 3. The CDR3 contains 14 residues, cysteine and phenylalanine counted. This entry keeps only the CDR3 DNA: 42 bases, framed from base 1. The germline V gene sets CDR1 to SGHDN and CDR2 to FVKESK. This sample's time point label indicates: baseline before first vaccination. Samples from vaccinated people were obtained from the UK trials COV001 and COV002, which included a single-blind randomized controlled phase 2/3 trial of AZD1222 (ChAdOx1 nCoV-19) in healthy adults. Trial participant PBMC samples were collected at day 0 and day 28 after the second dose for TCRbeta chain sequencing. Regarding this clone: Its antigen is unknown. The input lacks base qualities; no much larger clone sits a single base away.

The receptor chain draws on TRBV14 and TRBJ1-1; a stretch of 7 junction bases matches TRBD1. The starting material was peripheral blood, obtained on day 0 of AZD1222 vaccination. The clonotype originates from an adult in good health. CDR3 protein: CASSQGQGPTEAFF. The DNA sequence is as follows: TGTGCCAGCAGCCAAGGACAGGGCCCCACTGAAGCTTTCTTT.